These T cell receptor beta chains were read from a single sample in a study of CD8 T cells in Susac syndrome. TCRdb ran MiXCR on the immunoSEQ multiplex PCR reads and lists one entry per CDR3 protein. The sample lists about 150,000 distinct CDR3 sequences; approximately 95% were seen once. The sequencing sample was made of CD4+ T cells from PBMCs. The receptors shown here come from a human donor with Susac syndrome. Both conserved end residues are part of each CDR3. A D gene is named only where the DNA matches it firmly. Not every row has a clone size; where given, it reads once, few, many or a size class.

size,J,V,D,DNA,CDR3
NA,TRBJ2-6,TRBV12-3/TRBV12-4,TRBD1,TGTGCCAGCAGGGCACCGACAGGGTGGGATCCTGGGGCCAACGTCCTGACTTTC,CASRAPTGWDPGANVLTF
NA,TRBJ2-4,TRBV3-1,TRBD2,TGTGCCAGCAGCCAACAGACTAGCGGGGGGCTAGCCAAAAACATTCAGTACTTC,CASSQQTSGGLAKNIQYF
NA,TRBJ2-4,TRBV20-1,NA,TGCAGTGCTAGAGACCGCTTGGACATTCAGTACTTC,CSARDRLDIQYF
NA,TRBJ2-3,TRBV7-2,NA,TGTGCCAGCAGATTGGGTCGAAACACAGATACGCAGTATTTT,CASRLGRNTDTQYF
once,TRBJ1-5,TRBV9,NA,TGTGCCAGCAGCGTAGCCGGCAGGGTTGAACAGCCCCAGCATTTT,CASSVAGRVEQPQHF
NA,TRBJ1-2,TRBV28,NA,TGTGCCAGCAGTCCAGGAAGGGGAGGCTATGGCTACACCTTC,CASSPGRGGYGYTF
NA,TRBJ1-6,TRBV15,NA,TGTGCCACCAGCAGAGAGGGGCAGGCGTCACCCCTCCACTTT,CATSREGQASPLHF
NA,TRBJ2-5,TRBV24-1,NA,TGTGCCACCAGTGACAGGGGACGCACCAACCAAGAGACCCAGTACTTC,CATSDRGRTNQETQYF
NA,TRBJ2-1,TRBV29-1,TRBD2,TGCAGCGTTCCCGGGAGGTCACTATCCTACAATGAGCAGTTCTTC,CSVPGRSLSYNEQFF
NA,TRBJ2-5,TRBV27,TRBD1,TGTGCCAGTACTACAGGGGGCTCAAAGACCCAGTACTTC,CASTTGGSKTQYF
NA,TRBJ1-1,TRBV5-4,TRBD1,TGTGCCAGCAGCTTGGGGACAGGGGGAGCTTTCTTT,CASSLGTGGAFF
NA,TRBJ1-5,TRBV6-2/TRBV6-3,TRBD1,TGTGCCAGCAGTTACCAGGACAGGTTTAGGGAGCCCCAGCATTTT,CASSYQDRFREPQHF
NA,TRBJ1-2,TRBV29-1,NA,TGCAGCGTTGAAAGGAGGGTTGGGAACTATGGCTACACCTTC,CSVERRVGNYGYTF
NA,TRBJ2-7,TRBV10-3,NA,TGTGCCATCAGTGAGTCGTATGGAACCTACGAGCAGTACTTC,CAISESYGTYEQYF
once,TRBJ2-4,TRBV18,NA,TGTGCCAGCTCACCACGGCACATTGAAAACATTCAGTACTTC,CASSPRHIENIQYF
NA,TRBJ2-2,TRBV24-1,NA,TGTGCCACCAGTGAAGGGGTCAACACCGGGGAGCTGTTTTTT,CATSEGVNTGELFF
once,TRBJ2-5,TRBV12-3/TRBV12-4,NA,TGTGCCAGCAGTTTTGGCAATAGAGAGACCCAGTACTTC,CASSFGNRETQYF